This T cell receptor (beta chain) was identified during a study of T cell responses to AZD1222 COVID-19 vaccine. Regarding the study as a whole: None of the repertoires were sampled until the peak T cell response had passed.

V lost 1 base to trimming and J lost 5 bases, with 5 bases between them. This CDR3 has 11 residues. CDR1 is SQVTM and CDR2 is ANQGSEA in the germline V gene. A remark on this clone: No antigen is known for it.

Generated by immunoSEQ multiplex PCR, the TCRdb table keeps only in-frame clones and is missing some. The repertoire holds some 150,000 clones, with around 85% as singletons. The sequence was obtained from an adult who received the MenACWY meningococcal vaccine as a control. The chain uses TRBV29-1 and TRBJ2-5; D gene ambiguous. The source was peripheral blood, collected 28 days after the second dose of the MenACWY control vaccine. The CDR3 protein is CSVEVGETQYF. The CDR3, as DNA: TGCAGCGTTGAAGTAGGGGAGACCCAGTACTTC.